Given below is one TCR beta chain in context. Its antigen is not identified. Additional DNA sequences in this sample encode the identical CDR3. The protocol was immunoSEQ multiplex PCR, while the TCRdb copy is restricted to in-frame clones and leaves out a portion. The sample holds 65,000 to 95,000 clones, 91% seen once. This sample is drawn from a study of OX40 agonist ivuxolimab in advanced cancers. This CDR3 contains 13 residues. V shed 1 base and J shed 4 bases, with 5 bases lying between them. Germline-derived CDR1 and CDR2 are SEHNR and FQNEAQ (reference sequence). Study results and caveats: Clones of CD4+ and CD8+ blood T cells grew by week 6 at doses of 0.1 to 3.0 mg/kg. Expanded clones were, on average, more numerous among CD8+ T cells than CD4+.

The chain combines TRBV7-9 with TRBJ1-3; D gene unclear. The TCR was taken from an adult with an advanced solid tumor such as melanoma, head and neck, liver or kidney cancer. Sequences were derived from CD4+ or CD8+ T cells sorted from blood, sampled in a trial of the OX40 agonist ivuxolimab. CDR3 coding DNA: TGTGCCAGCAGCTTAGGGGAAGGAAACACCATATATTTT. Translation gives CASSLGEGNTIYF.